Below, 25 T cell receptor beta chains from the same sample are listed, as sequenced in a study of T cells in Graves' hyperthyroidism and ophthalmopathy. Authors of the study amplified TCR beta CDR3 regions from RNA transcripts. The HTBI primer set served for first-round RT-PCR of the TCR CDR3. In TCRdb, the multiplex PCR reads were re-called with MiXCR into one record per CDR3 protein. The sample has around 450,000 distinct CDR3 sequences, approximately 15% seen once. The sample comprised blood. The receptors were sampled from a woman aged 18-30 years with Graves' hyperthyroidism.

This clonotype was counted ten times or more. This rearrangement joins TRBV30 to TRBJ2-2; 10 positions match TRBD2. This CDR3 is 13 amino acids long. Germline lookup yields CDR1 GTSNPN and CDR2 SVGIG (reference sequence). V gave up 8 bases and J gave up 6 bases; unmatched junction bases: 6. CDR3 in amino acids: CAASGRAAGELFF. The DNA for the CDR3 is TGTGCCGCTAGCGGGAGAGCGGCCGGGGAGCTGTTTTTT.

The sample holds a few counts of this clonotype. V usage is TRBV19 and J usage is TRBJ1-1; unclear D gene. This CDR3 spans 13 amino acids. Trimming pared 6 bases from V and 5 bases from J, leaving 13 bases between. Germline-derived CDR1 and CDR2 are LNHDA and SQIVND (reference sequence). The CDR3 sequence: CASSPKLLTEAFF. CDR3 DNA: TGTGCCAGTAGCCCAAAACTCCTTACTGAAGCTTTCTTT.

This clonotype showed up many times. The V gene is TRBV12-3 or TRBV12-4, the J gene TRBJ2-5, with 10 bases lining up with TRBD2. V trimming: 5 bases; J trimming: 2 bases; junction bases outside the gene matches: 11. The CDR3 totals 17 residues. DNA for the CDR3: TGTGCCAGCAGTCCGCCGGCTAGCGGGGGACAACAAGAGACCCAGTACTTC. It specifies CASSPPASGGQQETQYF.

This clonotype occurred many times. The rearrangement joins TRBV2 to TRBJ2-7; the D gene is possibly TRBD1 (5 bases). Deletions cut 6 bases from V and 2 bases from J, with 14 bases between. CDR3 length equals 14 residues. Germline values: CDR1 SNHLY, CDR2 FYNNEI. Written as DNA, the CDR3 is TGTGCCAGCAGAGACGACAGTCTCACCTACGAGCAGTACTTC. Encoded protein: CASRDDSLTYEQYF.

This clonotype has ten or more counts. The chain recombines TRBV7-8 with TRBJ1-5; 7 bases fit TRBD1. CDR1 and CDR2 (germline): SGHVS, FQNEAQ. V was clipped by 5 bases and J by 6 bases; unmatched bases: 7. The CDR3 has 14 residues. CDR3 residues: CASSRDRVAQPQHF. CDR3 DNA: TGTGCCAGCAGCCGCGACAGGGTGGCTCAGCCCCAGCATTTT. The full variable domain, rest sourced from reference TRBV7-8 and TRBJ1-5, is GAGVSQSPRYKVAKRGQDVALRCDPISGHVSLFWYQQALGQGPEFLTYFQNEAQLDKSGLPSDRFFAERPEGSVSTLKIQRTQQEDSAVYLCASSRDRVAQPQHFGDGTRLSIL.

The table lists this clonotype with many counts. The J gene is TRBJ2-5, the V gene TRBV12-3 or TRBV12-4; the D gene could be TRBD1 or TRBD2 (6 bases each). The CDR3 spans 12 residues. V was shortened by 5 bases and J by 7 bases, with 11 bases between the two germline ends. The CDR3 loop is CASSTTGATQYF. The DNA of the CDR3 is TGTGCCAGCAGTACCACGGGGGCGACCCAGTACTTC.

This clonotype was recorded a few times. This sequence joins TRBV6-1 and TRBJ1-5; no firm D call. CDR3 length: 12 residues. With 1 base removed from V and 11 bases from J, the gap between germline ends came to 9 bases. CDR1 MNHNS and CDR2 SASEGT come from the germline V gene. The CDR3 is CASSEGVLSQHF. Here the CDR3 DNA reads TGTGCCAGCAGTGAAGGCGTGTTGTCCCAGCATTTT.

This clonotype was seen repeatedly, ten times or more. This chain uses TRBV12-3 or TRBV12-4 with TRBJ2-1; TRBD2 matches 7 bases. J gave up 9 bases and V 7 bases, and 12 bases lay outside the gene matches. This CDR3 has 14 residues. The CDR3 DNA sequence: TGTGCCAGCAAGCGGGGCAATCCTTCGGGTGAGCAGTTCTTC. This encodes CASKRGNPSGEQFF.

Regarding this clonotype: Since a much larger clone is just one base distant, this may be a read error. V is TRBV5-6 and J is TRBJ2-7; TRBD2 aligns across 11 bases. The CDR3 sequence is 16 residues long. Germline V gene data show CDR1 as SGHDT and CDR2 as YYEEEE. The CDR3 DNA sequence: TGTGCCGGCAGCGCCGGACTAGCGGGTAGCTCCTACGAGCAGTACTTC. Residues: CAGSAGLAGSSYEQYF.

Concerning this clonotype: Possible read error: a much larger clone is one base away. The chain recombines TRBV9 with TRBJ1-5; 9 bases match TRBD1. V gave up 4 bases and J gave up 6 bases; unmatched junction bases: 5. Germline values: CDR1 SGDLS, CDR2 YYNGEE. CDR3 length: 14 residues. In DNA, the CDR3 is TGTGCCAGCAGCATGGGACAGGGAACTCAGCCCCAGCATTTT. Its translation is CASSMGQGTQPQHF. Full variable domain (outside the CDR3, taken from reference TRBV9 and TRBJ1-5): DSGVTQTPKHLITATGQRVTLRCSPRSGDLSVYWYQQSLDQGLQFLIQYYNGEERAKGNILERFSAQQFPDLHSELNLSSLELGDSALYFCASSMGQGTQPQHFGDGTRLSIL.

This clonotype was detected many times. V usage is TRBV24-1 and J usage is TRBJ2-1; possible D gene TRBD2, 6 bases. This CDR3 region has 14 residues. V lost 4 bases and J 10 bases, leaving 16 bases between the germline ends. Germline V gene sequence: CDR1 KGHDR, CDR2 SFDVKD. The CDR3 DNA reads as TGTGCCACCAGTGACCCCGGGGGTGCACAGGAGCAGTTCTTC. Translation gives CATSDPGGAQEQFF.

This clonotype was found many times. V gene TRBV14 combines with J gene TRBJ2-5; D is undetermined. The germline V gene encodes CDR1 SGHDN and CDR2 FVKESK. V gave up 0 bases and J gave up 5 bases, with 10 bases separating them. The CDR3 is 14 amino acids. CDR3 coding DNA: TGTGCCAGCAGCCAAGATCAGGTCTGGGAGACCCAGTACTTC. Its protein product is CASSQDQVWETQYF. The full variable domain, completed using reference TRBV14 and TRBJ2-5, is EAGVTQFPSHSVIEKGQTVTLRCDPISGHDNLYWYRRVMGKEIKFLLHFVKESKQDESGMPNNRFLAERTGGTYSTLKVQPAELEDSGVYFCASSQDQVWETQYFGPGTRLLVL.

V is TRBV3-1 and J is TRBJ2-7, with D uncertain. The V gene's germline CDR1 is LGHDT and CDR2 YNNKEL (reference sequence). Between the trimmed V and J ends, which lost 0 bases and 7 bases, there was a span of 16 bases. This CDR3 region has 15 residues. The CDR3 nucleotides read TGTGCCAGCAGCCAAGATGGGCAGGTACTACGAGAGCAGTACTTC. Encoded protein: CASSQDGQVLREQYF.

The chain has TRBV7-9 and TRBJ1-2, with TRBD1 as a possible D gene (5 bases). The CDR3 loop spans 12 amino acids. Germline-derived CDR1 and CDR2 are SEHNR and FQNEAQ (reference sequence). V gave up 6 bases and J gave up 6 bases, with 11 bases separating them. CDR3 DNA sequence: TGTGCCAGCAGATACGGGGGGGATGGCTACACCTTC. This encodes CASRYGGDGYTF.

CDR3 DNA sequence: TGTGCCAGCACCCCTTGGAGAGGGCGCACCGGGGAGCTGTTTTTT. It translates to CASTPWRGRTGELFF. This chain links TRBV12-3 or TRBV12-4 with TRBJ2-2; D may be TRBD2 (5 bases). V shed 7 bases and J shed 4 bases, with 16 bases lying between them. The CDR3 runs to 15 residues.

This clonotype was seen at least ten times. The chain has TRBV12-3 or TRBV12-4 and TRBJ2-5; maybe TRBD2 (5 bases). The germline V and J ends were trimmed by 9 bases and 0 bases, with 17 bases remaining between them. CDR3 length equals 15 residues. CDR3 in amino acids: CASQRRGTYQETQYF. The CDR3 coding sequence is TGTGCCAGTCAGCGACGGGGAACGTACCAAGAGACCCAGTACTTC.

This clonotype was counted many times. This sequence joins TRBV18 and TRBJ1-3; TRBD1 might be the D (6 bases). The length of the CDR3 is 15 residues. The V gene lost 5 bases and the J gene lost 0 bases, with 11 bases spanning the gap. Germline V gene data show CDR1 as KGHSH and CDR2 as LQKENI. For the CDR3, the DNA is TGTGCCAGCTCAGGCCAACAGGGCTCTGGAAACACCATATATTTT. This gives the protein CASSGQQGSGNTIYF.

This chain uses TRBV25-1 with TRBJ1-3, with no clear D. Trimming pared 0 bases from V and 0 bases from J, leaving 6 bases between. Per germline, CDR1 MGHDK and CDR2 SYGVNS. This CDR3 is built from 15 residues. CDR3 sequence reads: CASSEYVNSGNTIYF. CDR3 coding DNA: TGTGCCAGCAGTGAATATGTGAACTCTGGAAACACCATATATTTT.

This clonotype has only a few counts. The chain combines TRBV27 with TRBJ2-1; no definite D call. Trimming left V 5 bases short and J 4 bases short, with 15 bases between. The CDR3 length is 15 residues. Germline assignment: CDR1 MNHEY and CDR2 SMNVEV (reference sequence). The CDR3 DNA follows: TGTGCCAGCAGTCCCCAGACCCGGCCTTACAATGAGCAGTTCTTC. Protein sequence: CASSPQTRPYNEQFF.

This clonotype showed up just a few times. The genes are TRBV20-1 and TRBJ2-1; D gene uncertain. The CDR3 extends over 11 amino acids. V lost 6 bases and J 8 bases, leaving 11 bases between the germline ends. Per the germline V gene, CDR1 is DFQATT and CDR2 is SNEGSKA (reference sequence). CDR3 coding DNA: TGCAGTGCGGGTAGCAGGTATGAGCAGTTCTTC. Protein: CSAGSRYEQFF.

This clonotype was seen ten or more times. A read error may produce the germline difference seen at one junction end. The chain employs TRBV7-7 and TRBJ2-7, with 7 bases lining up with TRBD2. The CDR3 contains 14 residues. The V gene's germline CDR1 is SSHAT and CDR2 FNYEAQ (reference sequence). The CDR3 spells CASSWGGWPNEQYF. The CDR3 DNA reads as TGTGCTAGCAGCTGGGGGGGGTGGCCCAACGAGCAGTACTTC. The whole variable domain, filled in from reference TRBV7-7 and TRBJ2-7, reads GAGVSQSPRYKVTKRGQDVTLRCDPISSHATLYWYQQALGQGPEFLTYFNYEAQPDKSGLPSDRFSAERPEGSISTLTIQRTEQRDSAMYRCASSWGGWPNEQYFGPGTRLTVT.

This clonotype was detected many times. This rearrangement joins TRBV20-1 to TRBJ2-3; maybe TRBD2 (6 bases). Germline CDR1 and CDR2: DFQATT and SNEGSKA (reference sequence). This CDR3 spans 20 amino acids. V was cut by 5 bases and J by 2 bases, with 32 bases left in between. In DNA form, the CDR3 reads TGCAGTGCTCCCCAGGGAGCGGGTGGCCCTCCTTACCCAATCACAGATACGCAGTATTTT. Protein sequence: CSAPQGAGGPPYPITDTQYF.

J is TRBJ1-2 and V is TRBV18; D is perhaps TRBD1 (5 bases). The V gene lost 2 bases and the J gene lost 5 bases, with 12 bases spanning the gap. The CDR3 has 14 residues. The germline V gene has CDR1 KGHSH and CDR2 LQKENI. The CDR3 sequence is CASSPEGLGYGYTF. DNA for the CDR3: TGTGCCAGCTCACCAGAGGGGCTCGGGTATGGCTACACCTTC. Together with reference TRBV18 and TRBJ1-2, the CDR3 gives the full variable domain: NAGVMQNPRHLVRRRGQEARLRCSPMKGHSHVYWYRQLPEEGLKFMVYLQKENIIDESGMPKERFSAEFPKEGPSILRIQQVVRGDSAAYFCASSPEGLGYGYTFGSGTRLTVV.

This chain connects TRBV2 to TRBJ1-5; perhaps TRBD1 as D (5 bases). CDR3 length equals 17 residues. Deletions cut 0 bases from V and 0 bases from J, with 12 bases between. Germline CDR1 and CDR2: SNHLY and FYNNEI. Here the CDR3 reads CASSEARQTDSNQPQHF. CDR3 bases: TGTGCCAGCAGTGAAGCAAGGCAGACAGATAGCAATCAGCCCCAGCATTTT.

This clonotype occurred many times. The chain carries TRBV5-1 and TRBJ2-4; no firm D call. CDR3 length: 15 residues. CDR1 is SGHRS and CDR2 is YFSETQ in the germline V gene. Trimming took 4 bases from V and 11 from J, leaving 22 bases between them. CDR3 protein: CASSGSTLPQSVQYF. Here the CDR3 DNA reads TGCGCCAGCAGCGGCTCCACTCTACCCCAATCCGTTCAGTACTTC.